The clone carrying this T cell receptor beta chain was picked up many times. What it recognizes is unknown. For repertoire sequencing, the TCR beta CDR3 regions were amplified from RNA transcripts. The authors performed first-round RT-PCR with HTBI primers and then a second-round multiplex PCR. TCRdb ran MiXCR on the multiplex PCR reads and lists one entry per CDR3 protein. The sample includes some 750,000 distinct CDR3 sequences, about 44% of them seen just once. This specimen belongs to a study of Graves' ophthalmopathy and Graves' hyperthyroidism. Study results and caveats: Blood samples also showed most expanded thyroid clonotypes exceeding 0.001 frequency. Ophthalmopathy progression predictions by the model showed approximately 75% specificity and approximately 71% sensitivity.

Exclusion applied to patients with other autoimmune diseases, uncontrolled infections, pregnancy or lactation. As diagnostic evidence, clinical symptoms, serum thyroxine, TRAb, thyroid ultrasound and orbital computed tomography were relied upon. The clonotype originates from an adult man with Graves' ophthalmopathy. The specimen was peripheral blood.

CDR3 in amino acids: CSVGDSVSYEQYF. The CDR3 DNA is TGCAGCGTGGGGGACAGTGTGTCCTACGAGCAGTACTTC. This chain uses TRBV29-1 with TRBJ2-7; 7 bases are shared with TRBD1. The CDR3 runs to 13 residues. CDR1 and CDR2 (germline): SQVTM, ANQGSEA. The ends lost 6 bases at V and 1 base at J; junction bases unmatched: 6.